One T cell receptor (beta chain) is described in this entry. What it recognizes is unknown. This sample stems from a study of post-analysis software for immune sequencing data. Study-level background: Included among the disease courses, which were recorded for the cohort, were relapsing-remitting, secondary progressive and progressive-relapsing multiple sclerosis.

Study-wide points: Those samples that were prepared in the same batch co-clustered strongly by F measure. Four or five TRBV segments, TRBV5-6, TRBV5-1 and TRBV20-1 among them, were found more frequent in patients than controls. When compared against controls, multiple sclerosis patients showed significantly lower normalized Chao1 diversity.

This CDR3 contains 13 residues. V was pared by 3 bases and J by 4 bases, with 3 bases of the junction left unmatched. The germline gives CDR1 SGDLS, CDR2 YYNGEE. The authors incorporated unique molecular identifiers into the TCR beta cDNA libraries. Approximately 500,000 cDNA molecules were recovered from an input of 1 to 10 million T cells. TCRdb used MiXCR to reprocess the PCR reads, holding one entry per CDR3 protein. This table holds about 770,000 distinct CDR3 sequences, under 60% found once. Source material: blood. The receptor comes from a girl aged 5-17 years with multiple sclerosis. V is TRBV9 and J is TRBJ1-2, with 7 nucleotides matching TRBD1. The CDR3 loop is CASSAHRGYGYTF. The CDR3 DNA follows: TGTGCCAGCAGCGCGCACAGGGGCTATGGCTACACCTTC.